The 26 T cell receptor beta chains below come from one sample, sequenced in a study of blood T cell repertoires in COVID-19. Clones were read by immunoSEQ multiplex PCR, and TCRdb kept only the in-frame ones, dropping some. The profile shows roughly 200,000 clones, around 80% of them singletons. Specimen: peripheral blood. The receptor set was obtained from a man between 60 and 75 years old with acute or convalescent COVID-19.

The chain links TRBV4-3 to TRBJ1-2; 8 nucleotides line up with TRBD1. CDR1 and CDR2 from the germline V gene are LGHNA and YSLEER. Trimming at V came to 1 base and at J to 4 bases, leaving 11 bases not matched to a gene. CDR3 size: 17 residues. Written as DNA, the CDR3 is TGCGCCAGCAGCCAAGGAATCGGACAGGGTCGGGCCTATGGCTACACCTTC. Translating it yields CASSQGIGQGRAYGYTF.

This clone has a handful of counts. The sample has other DNA sequences that encode this CDR3 too. V usage is TRBV18 and J usage is TRBJ2-3; D call uncertain. The V gene's germline CDR1 is KGHSH and CDR2 LQKENI. V was clipped by 3 bases and J by 4 bases, with 14 bases between them. The CDR3 totals 15 residues. The CDR3 region has the DNA TGTGCCAGCTCACCGCAGACATCTGGATCAGATACGCAGTATTTT. Translated, it gives CASSPQTSGSDTQYF.

The V gene is TRBV6-5, the J gene TRBJ2-2, with a possible D match to TRBD2 (6 bases). CDR1 MNHEY and CDR2 SVGAGI come from the germline V gene. CDR3 size: 14 residues. Trimming removed 6 bases from V and 6 bases from J, with 14 bases in between. The chain's CDR3 is CASRDPGLSGELFF. The CDR3 nucleotides are TGTGCCAGCAGAGACCCGGGACTCTCCGGGGAGCTGTTTTTT.

The chain joins TRBV3-1 (or the pseudogene TRBV3-2) to TRBJ2-2; D not resolved. V was cut by 2 bases and J by 6 bases, with 10 bases left in between. Germline V gene data show CDR1 as LGHDT and CDR2 as YNNKEL (reference sequence). The CDR3 length is 14 residues. CDR3 protein: CASSQYNEAGELFF. DNA for the CDR3: TGTGCCAGCAGCCAATATAATGAGGCCGGGGAGCTGTTTTTT.

This clone showed up many times. The gene calls are TRBV14 and TRBJ2-1; D is undetermined. The CDR3 sequence is 13 residues long. The V end lost 5 bases, the J end lost 13 bases, and 18 bases lay between the germline ends. In germline, CDR1 is SGHDN, CDR2 FVKESK. CDR3 DNA: TGTGCCAGCAGCTCCCATCTCGGGTCGATTCAGTTCTTC. It translates to CASSSHLGSIQFF.

This rearrangement joins TRBV7-6 to TRBJ1-5, with 9 positions matching TRBD1. The J segment lost 5 bases and the V segment lost 5 bases, leaving 7 bases of the junction unmatched. Germline CDR1 reads SGHVS; CDR2 reads FNYEAQ. The CDR3 has 15 residues. The CDR3 reads CASSRADRGDQPQHF. The CDR3 coding sequence is TGTGCCAGCAGCCGAGCAGACAGGGGGGATCAGCCCCAGCATTTT.

The chain uses TRBV2 and TRBJ1-5; TRBD1 matches 7 bases. Per the germline V gene, CDR1 is SNHLY and CDR2 is FYNNEI. The CDR3 totals 16 residues. Trimming removed 6 bases from V and 3 bases from J; junction bases left unmatched: 11. The CDR3: CASRRSDGQANQPQHF. In DNA form, the CDR3 reads TGTGCCAGCAGACGGTCCGACGGACAGGCCAATCAGCCCCAGCATTTT.

V and J are TRBV20-1 and TRBJ2-5; D uncertain. With 7 bases removed from V and 0 bases from J, the gap between germline ends came to 3 bases. The CDR3 is 10 residues long. Germline loops: CDR1 DFQATT, CDR2 SNEGSKA (reference sequence). The CDR3 loop is CSVDQETQYF. The CDR3 coding sequence is TGCAGTGTCGACCAAGAGACCCAGTACTTC.

V is TRBV5-1 and J is TRBJ2-2; 8 nucleotides line up with TRBD1. V was pared by 0 bases and J by 5 bases, with 6 bases of the junction left unmatched. The CDR3 is made up of 16 amino acids. Germline-derived CDR1 and CDR2 are SGHRS and YFSETQ. DNA for the CDR3: TGCGCCAGCAGCTTGGGGGACAGGCAGGGAACCGGGGAGCTGTTTTTT. Its translation is CASSLGDRQGTGELFF. The whole variable domain, filled in from reference TRBV5-1 and TRBJ2-2, reads KAGVTQTPRYLIKTRGQQVTLSCSPISGHRSVSWYQQTPGQGLQFLFEYFSETQRNKGNFPGRFSGRQFSNSRSEMNVSTLELGDSALYLCASSLGDRQGTGELFFGEGSRLTVL.

This chain uses TRBV5-1 with TRBJ1-4; the D gene is possibly TRBD1 (6 bases). CDR3 length equals 17 residues. Trimming took 0 bases from V and 0 from J, leaving 12 bases between them. The germline gives CDR1 SGHRS, CDR2 YFSETQ. The CDR3 sequence: CASSLGGGPATNEKLFF. The CDR3, as DNA: TGCGCCAGCAGCTTGGGCGGGGGGCCAGCAACTAATGAAAAACTGTTTTTT.

The rearrangement links TRBV6-5 to TRBJ1-5; no definite D call. The CDR3 runs 13 residues. Trimming removed 5 bases from V and 1 base from J, with 6 bases in between. The germline CDR1 and CDR2 sequences are MNHEY and SVGAGI. Here the CDR3 reads CASSRYSNQPQHF. The DNA of the CDR3 is TGTGCCAGCAGTCGCTACAGCAATCAGCCCCAGCATTTT.

V is TRBV2 and J is TRBJ1-1; the match to TRBD1 covers 10 bases. The germline gives CDR1 SNHLY, CDR2 FYNNEI. This CDR3 has 13 residues. Written as DNA, the CDR3 is TGTGCTAGCCTGGACAGGGGGTACACTGAAGCTTTCTTT. This sequence encodes CASLDRGYTEAFF.

The chain joins TRBV6-5 to TRBJ1-2, with 7 bases identical to TRBD1. Trimming took 2 bases from V and 8 from J; bases not matched to a gene: 5. The CDR3 runs to 13 residues. Germline values: CDR1 MNHEY, CDR2 SVGAGI. The CDR3 sequence is CASSYPTGSGYTF. The CDR3 nucleotides are TGTGCCAGCAGTTACCCGACAGGGTCCGGCTACACCTTC.

This sequence joins TRBV5-6 and TRBJ1-5, with a possible D match to TRBD1 (6 bases). V was clipped by 4 bases and J by 5 bases, with 10 bases between them. Germline V CDR1 and CDR2: SGHDT, YYEEEE. This CDR3 contains 13 residues. CDR3 loop: CASSVHRDQPQHF. In nucleotides, the CDR3 is TGTGCCAGCAGCGTACACAGGGATCAGCCCCAGCATTTT.

A note on this clone: The sample holds other DNA sequences that translate to the same CDR3. This chain joins TRBV27 and TRBJ2-7, with TRBD2 identical over 9 bases. This CDR3 is built from 14 residues. Per the germline V gene, CDR1 is MNHEY and CDR2 is SMNVEV (reference sequence). Germline trimming cut 3 bases from V and 2 bases from J; bases unmatched to any gene: 2. The CDR3 DNA reads TGTGCCAGCAGTTTGGCGGGAGGGCCCTACGAGCAGTACTTC. This gives the protein CASSLAGGPYEQYF.

The V and J genes are TRBV6-5 and TRBJ2-2; 9 bases are a match to TRBD1. This CDR3 contains 14 residues. The germline CDR1 and CDR2 sequences are MNHEY and SVGAGI. V lost 6 bases, J lost 6 bases, and 5 bases stayed unmatched. CDR3 DNA sequence: TGTGCCAGCAGCACAGGGGGCAACGCCGGGGAGCTGTTTTTT. It codes for CASSTGGNAGELFF.

This chain uses TRBV23-1 with TRBJ2-7, with TRBD1 matching 8 bases. TRBV23-1 is identified as an open reading frame with a role that is uncertain. Trimming took 10 bases from V and 7 from J; bases not matched to a gene: 9. The CDR3 covers 12 residues. The CDR3 spells CAKRTGPGEQYF. CDR3 sequence (DNA): TGCGCCAAAAGGACAGGGCCTGGGGAGCAGTACTTC.

This chain joins TRBV2 and TRBJ2-3; 9 bases fit TRBD2. This CDR3 region has 16 residues. The V gene's germline CDR1 is SNHLY and CDR2 FYNNEI. Trimming took 1 base from V and 4 from J; bases not matched to a gene: 6. CDR3 region: CASSEGAGGRSDTQYF. The CDR3 bases are TGTGCCAGCAGTGAAGGCGCGGGGGGGCGTTCAGATACGCAGTATTTT.

A few counts support this clone. J is TRBJ2-5 and V is TRBV6-6; D gene ambiguous. V lost 6 bases, J lost 5 bases, and 13 bases lay in between. The germline V gene has CDR1 MNHNY and CDR2 SVGAGI (reference sequence). This CDR3 is 13 amino acids long. The CDR3: CASRSSNGETQYF. The CDR3 DNA reads TGTGCCAGCAGAAGTAGCAATGGGGAGACCCAGTACTTC.

The CDR3 loop reads CASGGTDFYSNQPQHF. The CDR3 DNA follows: TGTGCCAGCGGTGGGACAGACTTCTATAGCAATCAGCCCCAGCATTTT. This chain connects TRBV21-1 to TRBJ1-5; the D call of TRBD1 is as the table states it, not checked on the DNA. TRBV21-1 is designated a pseudogene. The CDR3 covers 16 residues.

The chain recombines TRBV9 with TRBJ1-6; 7 bases agree with TRBD1. In germline, CDR1 is SGDLS, CDR2 YYNGEE. The V gene end was trimmed by 5 bases and the J gene end by 6 bases; junction bases not matched to a gene: 8. The CDR3 spans 15 residues. CDR3 DNA sequence: TGTGCCAGCAGGGGGGACAGAATAACTAATTCACCCCTCCACTTT. Its protein is CASRGDRITNSPLHF.

V gene TRBV6-2 or TRBV6-3 combines with J gene TRBJ1-5; 9 positions match TRBD1. V lost 6 bases to trimming and J lost 9 bases; unmatched junction nucleotides: 15. The CDR3 runs 16 residues. CDR1 is MNHEY, CDR2 SVGEGT, per germline. CDR3 bases: TGTGCCAGCAGCCTCGGCCCGGGACAGGGTTTTTGGCCCCAGCATTTT. Amino acids: CASSLGPGQGFWPQHF.

The chain uses TRBV4-2 and TRBJ1-2; no clear D. V lost 1 base to trimming and J lost 6 bases, with 9 bases between them. Germline CDR1 and CDR2: LGHNA and YNFKEQ. This CDR3 comprises 13 residues. Here the CDR3 DNA reads TGTGCCAGCAGCCAAGGAGCGCGCAATGGCTACACCTTC. The encoded protein is CASSQGARNGYTF.

The rearrangement uses TRBV9 and TRBJ2-1, with a weak D call TRBD1 (6 bases). This CDR3 has 15 amino acids. V was shortened by 3 bases and J by 4 bases, with 14 bases between the two germline ends. CDR1 and CDR2 from the germline V gene are SGDLS and YYNGEE. The CDR3 bases are TGTGCCAGCAGCGCTAATAGGGGGAATTACAATGAGCAGTTCTTC. This gives the protein CASSANRGNYNEQFF.

To note about this clone: This sample includes further DNA sequences coding for the same CDR3. The CDR3: CASSLTSGSTDTQYF. CDR3 nucleotides: TGTGCCAGCAGTCTGACTAGCGGGAGCACAGATACGCAGTATTTT. This chain uses TRBV2 with TRBJ2-3; 10 nucleotides line up with TRBD2. CDR1 and CDR2 from the germline V gene are SNHLY and FYNNEI. The V and J ends lost 5 bases and 0 bases, in that order; junction bases with no gene match: 2. The CDR3 consists of 15 residues.

The chain recombines TRBV7-8 with TRBJ2-7; TRBD1 aligns across 8 bases. The junction had 5 bases not matched to a gene; V was cut back by 4 bases and J by 0 bases. The germline V gene has CDR1 SGHVS and CDR2 FQNEAQ. The CDR3 has 15 amino acids. The CDR3 sequence is CASSSDRDLSYEQYF. Here the CDR3 DNA reads TGTGCCAGCAGCTCGGACAGGGATCTCTCCTACGAGCAGTACTTC.